This TCR beta chain originates from a study of OX40 agonist ivuxolimab in advanced cancers. This table comes from immunoSEQ multiplex PCR, and its TCRdb copy is limited to in-frame clones, with some not included. Of 35,000 to 55,000 clones listed, roughly 82% are singletons. This clonotype originated in an adult with an advanced solid tumor such as melanoma, head and neck, liver or kidney cancer. The sample in question was CD4+ or CD8+ T cells sorted from blood, obtained in a trial of the OX40 agonist ivuxolimab.

For the CDR3, the DNA is TGTGCCAGCACCAGAGGGACGGAGAGGGCCACTGAAGCTTTCTTT. Translation: CASTRGTERATEAFF. The chain links TRBV9 to TRBJ1-1; TRBD1 might be the D (5 bases). CDR3 length: 15 residues. Deletions cut 6 bases from V and 4 bases from J, with 19 bases between. Germline lookup yields CDR1 SGDLS and CDR2 YYNGEE.